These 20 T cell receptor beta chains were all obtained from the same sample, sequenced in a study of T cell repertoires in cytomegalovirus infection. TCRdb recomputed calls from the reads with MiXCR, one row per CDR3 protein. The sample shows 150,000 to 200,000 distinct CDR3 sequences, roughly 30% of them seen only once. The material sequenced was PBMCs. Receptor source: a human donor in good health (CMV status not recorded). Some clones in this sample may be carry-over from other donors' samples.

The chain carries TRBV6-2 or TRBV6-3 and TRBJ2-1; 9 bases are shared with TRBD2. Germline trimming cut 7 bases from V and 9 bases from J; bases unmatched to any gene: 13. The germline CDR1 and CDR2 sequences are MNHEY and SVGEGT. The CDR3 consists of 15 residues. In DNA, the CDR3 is TGTGCCAGCACCAACACGGTCCTAGCGGGGTCTGAGCAGTTCTTC. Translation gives CASTNTVLAGSEQFF.

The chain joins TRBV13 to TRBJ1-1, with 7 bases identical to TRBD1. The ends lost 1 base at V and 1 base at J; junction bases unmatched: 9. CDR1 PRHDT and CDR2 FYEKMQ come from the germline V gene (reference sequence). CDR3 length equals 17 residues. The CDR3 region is CASSLDGFGTANTEAFF. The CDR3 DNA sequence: TGTGCCAGCAGCTTAGATGGGTTCGGGACAGCGAACACTGAAGCTTTCTTT. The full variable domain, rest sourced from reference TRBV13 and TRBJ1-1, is AAGVIQSPRHLIKEKRETATLKCYPIPRHDTVYWYQQGPGQDPQFLISFYEKMQSDKGSIPDRFSAQQFSDYHSELNMSSLELGDSALYFCASSLDGFGTANTEAFFGQGTRLTVV.

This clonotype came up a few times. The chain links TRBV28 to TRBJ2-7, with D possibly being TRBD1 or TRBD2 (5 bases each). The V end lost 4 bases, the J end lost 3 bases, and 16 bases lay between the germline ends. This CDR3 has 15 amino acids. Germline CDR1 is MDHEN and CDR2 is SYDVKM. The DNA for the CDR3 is TGTGCCAGCAGTTCCCTGTCGGGGCAGAGCTACGAGCAGTACTTC. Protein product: CASSSLSGQSYEQYF.

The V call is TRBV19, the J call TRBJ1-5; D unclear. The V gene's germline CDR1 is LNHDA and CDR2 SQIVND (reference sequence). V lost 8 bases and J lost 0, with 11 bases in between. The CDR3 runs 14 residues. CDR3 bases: TGTGCCAGTCAAGAGTGTTTTAGCAATCAGCCCCAGCATTTT. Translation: CASQECFSNQPQHF.

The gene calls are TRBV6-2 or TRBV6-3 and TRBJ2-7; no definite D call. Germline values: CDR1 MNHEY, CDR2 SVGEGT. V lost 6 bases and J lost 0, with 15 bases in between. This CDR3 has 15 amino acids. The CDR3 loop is CASSKDTRFSYEQYF. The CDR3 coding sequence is TGTGCCAGCAGCAAAGACACCCGGTTCTCCTACGAGCAGTACTTC.

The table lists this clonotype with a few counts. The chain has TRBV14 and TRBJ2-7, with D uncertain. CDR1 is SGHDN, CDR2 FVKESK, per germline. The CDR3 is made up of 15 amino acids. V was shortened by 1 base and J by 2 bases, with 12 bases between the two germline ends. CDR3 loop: CASSQVVTVAYEQYF. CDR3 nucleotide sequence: TGTGCCAGCAGCCAAGTGGTGACGGTGGCCTACGAGCAGTACTTC.

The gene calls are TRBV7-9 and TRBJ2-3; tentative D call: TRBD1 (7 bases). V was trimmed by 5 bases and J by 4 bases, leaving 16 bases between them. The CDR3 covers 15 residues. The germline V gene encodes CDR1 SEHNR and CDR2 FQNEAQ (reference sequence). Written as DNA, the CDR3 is TGTGCCAGCAGCCCCCAGGAGGGGGCCTCAGATACGCAGTATTTT. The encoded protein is CASSPQEGASDTQYF.

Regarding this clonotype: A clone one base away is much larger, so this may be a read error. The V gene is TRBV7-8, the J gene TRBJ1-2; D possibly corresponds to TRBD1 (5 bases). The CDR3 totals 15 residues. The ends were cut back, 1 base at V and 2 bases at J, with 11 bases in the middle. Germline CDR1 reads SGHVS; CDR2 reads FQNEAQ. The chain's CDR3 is CASSLGAGCNYGYTF. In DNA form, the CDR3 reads TGTGCCAGCAGCTTAGGAGCAGGGTGCAACTATGGCTACACCTTC.

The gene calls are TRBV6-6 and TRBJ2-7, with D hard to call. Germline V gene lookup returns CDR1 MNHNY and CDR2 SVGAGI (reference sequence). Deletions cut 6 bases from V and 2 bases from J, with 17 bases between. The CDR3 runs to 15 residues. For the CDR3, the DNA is TGTGCCAGCAGCACAACCCAAGGAAAAGCCTACGAGCAGTACTTC. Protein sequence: CASSTTQGKAYEQYF.

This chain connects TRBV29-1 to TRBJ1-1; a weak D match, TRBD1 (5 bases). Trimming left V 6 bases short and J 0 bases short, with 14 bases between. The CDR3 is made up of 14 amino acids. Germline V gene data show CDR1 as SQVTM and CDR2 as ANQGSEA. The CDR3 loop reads CSVSLGVMNTEAFF. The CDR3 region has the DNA TGCAGCGTCTCCCTGGGGGTCATGAACACTGAAGCTTTCTTT.

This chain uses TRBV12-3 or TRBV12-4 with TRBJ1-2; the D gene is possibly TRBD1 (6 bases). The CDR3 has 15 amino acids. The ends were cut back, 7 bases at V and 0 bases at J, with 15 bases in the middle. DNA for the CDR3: TGTGCCAGCACTCAAGGGGGGGCCGCTAACTATGGCTACACCTTC. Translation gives CASTQGGAANYGYTF.

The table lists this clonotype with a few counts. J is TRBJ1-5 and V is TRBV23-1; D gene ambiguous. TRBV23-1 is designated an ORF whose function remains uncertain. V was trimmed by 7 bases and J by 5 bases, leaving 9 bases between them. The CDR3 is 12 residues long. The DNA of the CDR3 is TGCGCCAGCAAGGGCGCCCATCAGCCCCAGCATTTT. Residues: CASKGAHQPQHF.

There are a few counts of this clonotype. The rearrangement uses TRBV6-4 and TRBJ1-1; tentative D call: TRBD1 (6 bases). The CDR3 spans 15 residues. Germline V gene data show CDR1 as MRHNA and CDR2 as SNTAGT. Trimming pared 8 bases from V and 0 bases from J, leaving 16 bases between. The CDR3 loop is CASRGTPTMNTEAFF. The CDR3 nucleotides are TGTGCCAGCCGCGGGACACCTACCATGAACACTGAAGCTTTCTTT.

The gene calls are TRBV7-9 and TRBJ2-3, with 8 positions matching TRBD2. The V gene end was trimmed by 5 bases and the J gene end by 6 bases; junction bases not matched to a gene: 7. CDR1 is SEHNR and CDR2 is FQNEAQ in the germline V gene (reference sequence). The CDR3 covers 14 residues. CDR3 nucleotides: TGTGCCAGCAGCGACCTCGTAGCGGGGGATACGCAGTATTTT. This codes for CASSDLVAGDTQYF.

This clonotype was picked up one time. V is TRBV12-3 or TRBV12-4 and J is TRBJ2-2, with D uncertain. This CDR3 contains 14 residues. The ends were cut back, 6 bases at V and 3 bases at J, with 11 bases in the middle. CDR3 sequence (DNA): TGTGCCAGCAGCGCGGCACGATACACCGGGGAGCTGTTTTTT. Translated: CASSAARYTGELFF.

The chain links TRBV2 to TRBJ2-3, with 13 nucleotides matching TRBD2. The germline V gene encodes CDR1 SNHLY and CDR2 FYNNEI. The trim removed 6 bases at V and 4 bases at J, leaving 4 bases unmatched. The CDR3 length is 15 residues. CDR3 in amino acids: CASSAGTSGADTQYF. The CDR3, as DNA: TGTGCCAGCAGCGCCGGGACTAGCGGGGCAGATACGCAGTATTTT.

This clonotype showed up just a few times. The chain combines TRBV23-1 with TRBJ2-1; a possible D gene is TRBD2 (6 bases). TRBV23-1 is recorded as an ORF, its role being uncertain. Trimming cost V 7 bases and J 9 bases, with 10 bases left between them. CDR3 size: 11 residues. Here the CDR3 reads CASTPGGEQFF. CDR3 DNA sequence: TGCGCCAGCACCCCCGGGGGTGAGCAGTTCTTC.

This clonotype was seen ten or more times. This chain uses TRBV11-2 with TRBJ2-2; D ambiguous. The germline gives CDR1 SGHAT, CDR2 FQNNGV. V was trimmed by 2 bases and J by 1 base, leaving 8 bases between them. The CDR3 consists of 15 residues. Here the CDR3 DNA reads TGTGCCAGCAGCTTAAATGCTCTGAACACCGGGGAGCTGTTTTTT. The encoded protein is CASSLNALNTGELFF.

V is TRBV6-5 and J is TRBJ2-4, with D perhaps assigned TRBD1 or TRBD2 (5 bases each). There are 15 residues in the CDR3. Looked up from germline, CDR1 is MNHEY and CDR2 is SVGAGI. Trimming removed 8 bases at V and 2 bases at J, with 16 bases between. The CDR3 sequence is CASGSPEGPKNIQYF. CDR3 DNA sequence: TGTGCCAGCGGTTCCCCCGAGGGGCCCAAAAACATTCAGTACTTC.

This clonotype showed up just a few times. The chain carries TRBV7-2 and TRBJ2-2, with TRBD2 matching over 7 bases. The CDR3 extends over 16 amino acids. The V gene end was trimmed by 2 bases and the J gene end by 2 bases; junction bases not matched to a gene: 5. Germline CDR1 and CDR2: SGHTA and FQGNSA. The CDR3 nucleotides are TGTGCCAGCAGCTTACGGGGCGGGGGTAACACCGGGGAGCTGTTTTTT. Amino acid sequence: CASSLRGGGNTGELFF.